The 23 T cell receptor beta chains presented below share a single source sample, sequenced in a study of blood T cell repertoires in COVID-19. Data came from immunoSEQ multiplex PCR; TCRdb stores just in-frame clones and leaves some out. The table includes 150,000 to 200,000 clones, approximately 80% detected once. Material for sequencing was peripheral blood. All receptors derive from a woman of 80 years or more with acute or convalescent COVID-19.

The chain couples TRBV28 to TRBJ2-3; 7 positions agree with TRBD1. CDR1 MDHEN and CDR2 SYDVKM come from the germline V gene. The CDR3 is 16 amino acids. The J segment lost 4 bases and the V segment lost 4 bases, leaving 11 bases of the junction unmatched. CDR3 amino acids: CASSWGTEGAADTQYF. CDR3 bases: TGTGCCAGCAGTTGGGGGACCGAGGGGGCGGCAGATACGCAGTATTTT.

The genes are TRBV7-9 and TRBJ2-7; maybe TRBD1 (6 bases). Germline V gene sequence: CDR1 SEHNR, CDR2 FQNEAQ (reference sequence). V was pared by 5 bases and J by 5 bases, with 13 bases between. The CDR3 spans 13 residues. The CDR3: CASSPDAGDEQYF. The CDR3 DNA reads TGTGCCAGCAGCCCCGACGCAGGGGACGAGCAGTACTTC.

The V and J genes are TRBV29-1 and TRBJ2-1, with D possibly being TRBD2 (5 bases). The CDR3 has 10 amino acids. V was shortened by 6 bases and J by 13 bases, with 13 bases between the two germline ends. Germline loops: CDR1 SQVTM, CDR2 ANQGSEA. This CDR3 is CSVGLGLQFF. The CDR3 region has the DNA TGCAGCGTAGGACTGGGTCTCCAGTTCTTC.

This rearrangement joins TRBV6-1 to TRBJ1-2, with D unresolved. Germline assignment: CDR1 MNHNS and CDR2 SASEGT. The CDR3 runs to 12 residues. V lost 2 bases and J 2 bases, leaving 3 bases between the germline ends. CDR3 sequence: CASSEPNYGYTF. CDR3 bases: TGTGCCAGCAGTGAACCAAACTATGGCTACACCTTC.

V and J are TRBV6-5 and TRBJ2-7; possibly TRBD1 for D (5 bases). The V gene lost 2 bases and the J gene lost 0 bases, with 11 bases spanning the gap. CDR1 and CDR2 from the germline V gene are MNHEY and SVGAGI. This CDR3 is built from 15 residues. Here the CDR3 reads CASSYKSGFSYEQYF. The DNA for the CDR3 is TGTGCCAGCAGTTACAAGTCAGGGTTCTCCTACGAGCAGTACTTC.

This chain links TRBV6-5 with TRBJ1-5; D is uncertain. The CDR3 is 14 residues long. V shed 4 bases and J shed 0 bases, with 7 bases lying between them. Per germline, CDR1 MNHEY and CDR2 SVGAGI. The CDR3 DNA sequence: TGTGCCAGCAGTTTACAGTATAGCAATCAGCCCCAGCATTTT. This codes for CASSLQYSNQPQHF.

The rearrangement links TRBV12-3 or TRBV12-4 to TRBJ2-3; D is undetermined. Trimming removed 4 bases at V and 6 bases at J, with 5 bases between. The CDR3 is 11 residues long. The DNA for the CDR3 is TGTGCCAGCAGTTGGAGCGATACGCAGTATTTT. The encoded protein is CASSWSDTQYF.

In DNA, the CDR3 is TGTGCCATCAGTTGGGACAGGGGAGCAAACACCATATATTTT. Translation gives CAISWDRGANTIYF. V gene TRBV10-3 combines with J gene TRBJ1-3; 10 bases are a match to TRBD1. The CDR3 contains 14 residues. Germline assignment: CDR1 ENHRY and CDR2 SYGVKD. J lost 6 bases, V lost 5 bases, and 4 bases had no gene match.

This clone was found a few times. The chain's CDR3 is CASSQDSYSNQPQHF. The DNA for the CDR3 is TGCGCCAGCAGCCAAGATAGTTATAGCAATCAGCCCCAGCATTTT. The chain uses TRBV4-3 and TRBJ1-5; D is ambiguous. There are 15 residues in the CDR3. The germline V gene has CDR1 LGHNA and CDR2 YSLEER. V lost 0 bases to trimming and J lost 0 bases, with 6 bases between them.

About this clone itself: The sample carries other DNA sequences with the same CDR3. V usage is TRBV5-1 and J usage is TRBJ1-2, with D possibly being TRBD1 (6 bases). Trimming stripped 0 bases from V and 2 bases from J, with 11 bases between. The CDR3 has 15 residues. Per germline, CDR1 SGHRS and CDR2 YFSETQ. The chain's CDR3 is CASSLDDRRNYGYTF. The CDR3 coding sequence is TGCGCCAGCAGCTTGGATGACAGGAGGAACTATGGCTACACCTTC.

The J gene is TRBJ2-3, the V gene TRBV30; 7 nucleotides agree with TRBD2. CDR3 length: 16 residues. Germline trimming cut 7 bases from V and 4 bases from J; bases unmatched to any gene: 17. Germline V gene sequence: CDR1 GTSNPN, CDR2 SVGIG (reference sequence). The DNA for the CDR3 is TGTGCCTATCCCACAGCGGGACCCCACCGGGCAGATACGCAGTATTTT. This encodes CAYPTAGPHRADTQYF.

This chain links TRBV19 with TRBJ1-2; D is ambiguous. CDR1 is LNHDA and CDR2 is SQIVND in the germline V gene (reference sequence). Trimming took off 3 bases at V and 4 bases at J, with 15 bases between the two ends. This CDR3 region has 15 residues. In DNA form, the CDR3 reads TGTGCCAGTAGTATTCAAGCCCCTATCCTCTATGGCTACACCTTC. Translated, it gives CASSIQAPILYGYTF.

The V and J genes are TRBV7-9 and TRBJ1-6; 9 bases match TRBD1. The CDR3 spans 15 residues. Germline values: CDR1 SEHNR, CDR2 FQNEAQ (reference sequence). With V trimmed by 4 bases and J by 4 bases, 2 bases remained unmatched. The CDR3 here is CASSSGQGYNSPLHF. Written as DNA, the CDR3 is TGTGCCAGCAGCTCGGGACAGGGTTATAATTCACCCCTCCACTTT.

The V gene is TRBV7-7, the J gene TRBJ1-1, with a tentative D call TRBD1 (5 bases). V gave up 3 bases and J gave up 0 bases, with 5 bases separating them. CDR1 SSHAT and CDR2 FNYEAQ come from the germline V gene (reference sequence). CDR3 length: 13 residues. The CDR3 DNA reads TGTGCCAGCAGCTTGACAGTGAACACTGAAGCTTTCTTT. Protein product: CASSLTVNTEAFF.

This sequence joins TRBV5-1 and TRBJ2-7, with 7 bases lining up with TRBD1. The length of the CDR3 is 15 residues. The V gene's germline CDR1 is SGHRS and CDR2 YFSETQ. V shed 0 bases and J 5 bases; nucleotides not matched to a gene: 8. CDR3 amino acids: CASSLARQGYHEQYF. In DNA form, the CDR3 reads TGCGCCAGCAGCTTGGCTAGACAGGGCTACCACGAGCAGTACTTC. The whole variable domain, remainder taken from reference TRBV5-1 and TRBJ2-7, is KAGVTQTPRYLIKTRGQQVTLSCSPISGHRSVSWYQQTPGQGLQFLFEYFSETQRNKGNFPGRFSGRQFSNSRSEMNVSTLELGDSALYLCASSLARQGYHEQYFGPGTRLTVT.

The chain is built from TRBV23-1 and TRBJ2-1, with 9 bases aligning to TRBD1. TRBV23-1 is assigned to the ORF class and has an uncertain function. The V gene end was trimmed by 9 bases and the J gene end by 7 bases; junction bases not matched to a gene: 10. This CDR3 has 14 residues. Here the CDR3 reads CARSGTGSKNEQFF. The CDR3 bases are TGCGCCAGATCCGGGACAGGGTCTAAGAATGAGCAGTTCTTC.

The rearrangement joins TRBV25-1 to TRBJ1-2; D perhaps matches TRBD1 (6 bases). Trimming cost V 2 bases and J 4 bases, with 14 bases left between them. CDR1 is MGHDK and CDR2 is SYGVNS in the germline V gene. The CDR3 is made up of 15 amino acids. CDR3 coding DNA: TGTGCCAGCAGTGAAAGGTCCACAGGGTTCTATGGCTACACCTTC. This gives the protein CASSERSTGFYGYTF.

This clone was detected only once. The chain employs TRBV19 and TRBJ1-5, with D unresolved. V lost 3 bases and J 8 bases, leaving 14 bases between the germline ends. Germline assignment: CDR1 LNHDA and CDR2 SQIVND (reference sequence). The CDR3 length is 14 residues. CDR3 DNA: TGTGCCAGTAGTATCCCCTTGACCCGGGAGCCCCAGCATTTT. It encodes CASSIPLTREPQHF. The full variable domain, rest sourced from reference TRBV19 and TRBJ1-5, is DGGITQSPKYLFRKEGQNVTLSCEQNLNHDAMYWYRQDPGQGLRLIYYSQIVNDFQKGDIAEGYSVSREKKESFPLTVTSAQKNPTAFYLCASSIPLTREPQHFGDGTRLSIL.

This chain joins TRBV5-1 and TRBJ1-1; D gene ambiguous. Germline V gene data show CDR1 as SGHRS and CDR2 as YFSETQ. Trimming shortened V by 6 bases and J by 5 bases, and 17 bases separated the two germline ends. The CDR3 is 14 amino acids. In nucleotides, the CDR3 is TGCGCCAGCAAACTTTTTCTTGGGGAGACTGAAGCTTTCTTT. It translates to CASKLFLGETEAFF.

J is TRBJ2-1 and V is TRBV28, with 8 bases lining up with TRBD1. Germline lookup yields CDR1 MDHEN and CDR2 SYDVKM. The CDR3 is 12 amino acids. Unmatched junction bases numbered 9, after V lost 6 bases and J lost 14 bases. The CDR3 reads CASREGTGGEFF. In DNA, the CDR3 is TGTGCCAGCAGAGAGGGGACAGGTGGGGAGTTCTTC.

V gene TRBV7-2 combines with J gene TRBJ2-1; 11 bases align to TRBD2. The CDR3 length is 13 residues. V was pared by 5 bases and J by 10 bases, with 4 bases of the junction left unmatched. Germline CDR1 SGHTA, CDR2 FQGNSA. The CDR3 protein is CASSVRLAGEQFF. The CDR3 DNA reads as TGTGCCAGCAGCGTACGACTAGCGGGAGAGCAGTTCTTC.

The chain joins TRBV6-6 to TRBJ1-2; D is ambiguous. V lost 5 bases, J lost 0 bases, and 7 bases lay in between. Per the germline V gene, CDR1 is MNHNY and CDR2 is SVGAGI (reference sequence). The CDR3 totals 13 residues. The DNA for the CDR3 is TGTGCCAGCAGTCTGACTTCTAACTATGGCTACACCTTC. Translating it yields CASSLTSNYGYTF.

As DNA, the CDR3 is TGCAGTGCGAGTCGAAGGGGACTAGCAGAATACGAGCAGTACTTC. This translates into CSASRRGLAEYEQYF. V and J are TRBV20-1 and TRBJ2-7, with 9 bases lining up with TRBD2. V lost 6 bases to trimming and J lost 4 bases; unmatched junction nucleotides: 13. The CDR3 has 15 amino acids. Per the germline V gene, CDR1 is DFQATT and CDR2 is SNEGSKA (reference sequence).